The clone carrying this TCR beta chain was seen repeatedly, ten times or more. Its specificity is not known. Germline CDR1 SQVTM, CDR2 ANQGSEA. V was clipped by 2 bases and J by 2 bases; unmatched bases: 8. This CDR3 is 15 amino acids long. The entry originates in a study of CD8+CD57+ T cells in acquired aplastic anemia. On the study more broadly: CD4+ and CD8+ cells, once sorted, gave DNA averaging approximately 3.3 ug. Healthy donor CD4+ samples were sequenced to a depth that averaged about 10.8 million reads. Study-level results: Common to patients and controls were 25 to 30 CD8+ CDR3 sequences. Patient and control CD8+ Simpson's diversity was not significantly different.

Profiles of TCR beta VDJ and CDR3 were generated from a genomic DNA template. TCRdb re-called the reads through MiXCR, storing one row per CDR3 protein. The sample carries more than 100,000 distinct CDR3 sequences, around two fifths recorded once. The sequence came from a human donor in good health, serving as a control. This chain connects TRBV29-1 to TRBJ1-2, with 7 bases fitting TRBD1. The sequenced sample consisted of sorted CD4+, CD8+, or CD8+CD57+ T cells (not recorded which) from PBMCs. CDR3 sequence (DNA): TGCAGCGTTGAATGGAAGGGGGCGATGAACTATGGCTACACCTTC. It encodes CSVEWKGAMNYGYTF.